Listed here is a single TCR beta chain. Its antigen is undetermined. Trimming removed 0 bases from V and 1 base from J, with 10 bases in between. This CDR3 region has 15 residues. Germline values: CDR1 MGHDK, CDR2 SYGVNS. The sample comes from a study of graft-versus-host responses after intestinal transplantation. Study in general: Anti-thymocyte globulin induction was given to all recipients, followed by tacrolimus and steroids for 3 to 4 years.

Measured with immunoSEQ multiplex PCR; TCRdb has only the in-frame clones, and not every one. This sample has over 100,000 clones, with roughly 92% found just once. This TCR came from a human donor who was the organ donor for an intestinal transplant. The genes are TRBV25-1 and TRBJ2-7; D ambiguous. The sequencing used unstimulated CD4+ T cells sorted from spleen or lymph node cells, collected before transplant. The CDR3 coding sequence is TGTGCCAGCAGTGAATATAGGGATTCTTCCTACGAGCAGTACTTC. This translates into CASSEYRDSSYEQYF.